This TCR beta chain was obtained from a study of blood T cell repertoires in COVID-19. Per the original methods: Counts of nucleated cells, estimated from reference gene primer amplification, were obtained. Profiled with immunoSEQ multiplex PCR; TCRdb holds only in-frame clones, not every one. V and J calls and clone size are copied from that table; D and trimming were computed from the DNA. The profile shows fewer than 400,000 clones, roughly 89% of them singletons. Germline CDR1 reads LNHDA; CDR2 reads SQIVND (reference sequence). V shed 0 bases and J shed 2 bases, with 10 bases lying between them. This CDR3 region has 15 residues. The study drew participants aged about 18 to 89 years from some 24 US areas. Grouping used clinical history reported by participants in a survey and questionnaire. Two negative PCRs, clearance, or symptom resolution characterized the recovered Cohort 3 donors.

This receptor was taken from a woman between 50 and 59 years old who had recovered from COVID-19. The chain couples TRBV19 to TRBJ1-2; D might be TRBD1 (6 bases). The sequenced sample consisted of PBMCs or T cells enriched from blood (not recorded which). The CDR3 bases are TGTGCCAGTAGTATAGAACACGGACAGAACTATGGCTACACCTTC. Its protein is CASSIEHGQNYGYTF.